This T cell receptor beta chain was sequenced in a study of PD-L1 blockade in urothelial cancer. Whole-study context: Patients with male sex and bladder-origin urothelial cancer accounted for about 85% of the roughly 30 enrolled.

Sequencing was performed with immunoSEQ multiplex PCR; in TCRdb, only in-frame clones are kept and a portion is missing. The sample contains fewer than 60,000 clones, around 84% of which appear only once. CDR3 length equals 14 residues. The germline CDR1 and CDR2 sequences are SEHNR and FQNEAQ (reference sequence). V lost 4 bases and J 0 bases, leaving 10 bases between the germline ends. Time point given: pretreatment peripheral blood. Each individual provided 1 to 8 samples (taken pretreatment and on-treatment). This clone is medium-sized within its sample. The specimen comprised PBMCs, sampled around atezolizumab (anti-PD-L1) treatment. The chain employs TRBV7-9 and TRBJ2-7; TRBD2 might be the D (6 bases). The clonotype originates from a man in his 70s with urothelial cancer. CDR3 sequence (DNA): TGTGCCAGCAGCTCGATCGGGAGCTCCTACGAGCAGTACTTC. Translated: CASSSIGSSYEQYF.